This entry lists 7 T cell receptor beta chains sequenced from one sample in a study of blood T cell repertoires in COVID-19. Profiling relied on immunoSEQ multiplex PCR, and the TCRdb table lists in-frame clones only, not all of them. The table records about 100,000 clones, 70% to 90% of them present only once. The specimen was peripheral blood. Source of these receptors: a human donor in a cohort sampled during active COVID-19.

This rearrangement joins TRBV7-2 to TRBJ2-4, with 10 bases matching TRBD1. Germline trimming cut 5 bases from V and 7 bases from J; bases unmatched to any gene: 11. Germline V CDR1 and CDR2: SGHTA, FQGNSA. The CDR3 has 16 amino acids. In DNA, the CDR3 is TGTGCCAGCAGCCGTTTACCGGGACAGGGGATGAACATTCAGTACTTC. Its protein product is CASSRLPGQGMNIQYF.

The chain uses TRBV7-8 and TRBJ2-6, with D possibly TRBD1 on 5 matching bases. Germline values: CDR1 SGHVS, CDR2 FQNEAQ. The CDR3 is 15 amino acids. Between the trimmed V and J ends, which lost 5 bases and 2 bases, there was a span of 10 bases. Here the CDR3 reads CASSRDSAGANVLTF. Written as DNA, the CDR3 is TGTGCCAGCAGCCGTGACAGTGCTGGGGCCAACGTCCTGACTTTC.

This chain links TRBV10-3 with TRBJ2-7; TRBD1 might be the D (6 bases). This CDR3 comprises 13 residues. Between the trimmed V and J ends, which lost 5 bases and 0 bases, there was a span of 8 bases. Germline assignment: CDR1 ENHRY and CDR2 SYGVKD. The CDR3 bases are TGTGCCATCAGTAGGGACAACTCCTACGAGCAGTACTTC. It is translated as CAISRDNSYEQYF.

CDR3 loop: CASSPGTGGIRPDTQYF. CDR3 DNA sequence: TGTGCCAGCTCACCAGGAACAGGGGGAATTAGGCCGGATACGCAGTATTTT. V usage is TRBV18 and J usage is TRBJ2-3; 8 bases agree with TRBD1. V shed 2 bases and J 6 bases; nucleotides not matched to a gene: 13. Germline CDR1 is KGHSH and CDR2 is LQKENI. The CDR3 extends over 17 amino acids.

V is TRBV10-3 and J is TRBJ1-4; 7 bases are a match to TRBD1. The V gene end was trimmed by 0 bases and the J gene end by 8 bases; junction bases not matched to a gene: 6. CDR1 is ENHRY and CDR2 is SYGVKD in the germline V gene. The CDR3 covers 15 residues. CDR3 protein: CAISESAAGGEKLFF. CDR3 bases: TGTGCCATCAGTGAGTCTGCGGCAGGGGGGGAAAAACTGTTTTTT.

This clone turned up a few times. This chain connects TRBV30 to TRBJ1-2; TRBD1 matches at 7 bases. J gave up 4 bases and V 3 bases, and 8 bases lay outside the gene matches. Germline lookup yields CDR1 GTSNPN and CDR2 SVGIG (reference sequence). The CDR3 length is 14 residues. In nucleotides, the CDR3 is TGTGCCTGGAGCGGGGGACAGCTAGGCTATGGCTACACCTTC. As protein: CAWSGGQLGYGYTF.

The chain has TRBV7-6 and TRBJ2-7; D may be TRBD2 (6 bases). V dropped 4 bases and J dropped 2 bases, with 15 bases sitting between them. The CDR3 is 15 amino acids. Germline V gene data show CDR1 as SGHVS and CDR2 as FNYEAQ. The CDR3 loop is CASSYRPGLAYEQYF. CDR3 DNA sequence: TGTGCCAGCAGCTACCGACCGGGACTCGCCTACGAGCAGTACTTC.